This entry features one T cell receptor (beta chain) sequence. This clonotype was detected only a few times. Its binding antigen is unknown. Nothing much larger sits one base from this clone, and base qualities are not available. V is cut back by 8 bases and J by 7 bases, with 13 bases in the junction unmatched. The cysteine opens and the phenylalanine closes a CDR3 of 14 amino acids. The CDR3 DNA has 42 bases and is translated from base 1. The germline V gene (reference sequence) yields GTSNPN for CDR1 and SVGIG for CDR2. The study was a case-control design nested within a healthcare worker cohort in London, UK, with weekly nasopharyngeal swab PCR tests and blood sampling. Healthcare workers were recruited during the week of the UK lockdown, between 23 and 31 March 2020, and followed weekly for up to roughly 15 weeks. The data originate from a study of early T cells in non-severe SARS-CoV-2 infection (dated by TCRdb to the early 2020s). Some background on the complete study: TCR sequencing used bulk RNA from unsorted whole blood, so alpha and beta chains could not be paired.

Study-wide conclusions, independent of this receptor: Matching against VDJdb was skewed toward anti-spike CD8 responses, likely underestimated virus-specific expansions, and missed private and CD4 specificities.

The library relied on 5' RACE. Sequencing instrument: NextSeq 500. Unique molecular identifiers were attached to individual cDNA molecules in the TCR library protocol so that sequencing error and PCR bias could be corrected. Both TCR alpha and beta chains were sequenced, and tight co-correlation was observed between alpha and beta sequence abundances in each sample. Regarding the original processing steps: Decombinator V4 was used to annotate the V gene, J gene and CDR3 of the TCR sequences. Expanded TCRs were defined as changing significantly between any two time points under a Poisson model with p below 0.0001. TCR abundances were normalised to the total number of TCRs sequenced in each sample and reported as counts per million. TRAV1-2 paired with TRAJ12, TRAJ20 or TRAJ33 defined MAIT TCRs, while TRAV10 paired with TRAJ18 defined iNKT TCRs. VDJdb, accessed on 1 November 2021, was searched for TCRs annotated for CMV, EBV and SARS-CoV-2, and TCRs annotated for more than one antigen were excluded. TCRdb reran the public reads through fastp at Q25 and MiXCR, keeping productive beta chains. For every CDR3 protein sequence, its rows merge into one entry that carries the most common genes and DNA. TCRdb, not the original authors, processed these V and J calls. The sample profile shows about 67,000 distinct CDR3 sequences; approximately 10% of them were found once. Roughly 3.8% of the sample is in the top ten clones.

The specimen was whole blood. The V and J segments used are TRBV30 and TRBJ1-2, and TRBD1 matches 10 of the central bases. This TCR came from an adult who was a healthcare worker with PCR-confirmed SARS-CoV-2 infection or an uninfected control (not recorded which). The CDR3 protein is CAHTAGQGSFGYTF. The DNA is as follows: TGTGCCCATACGGCGGGACAGGGGAGTTTTGGCTACACCTTC.